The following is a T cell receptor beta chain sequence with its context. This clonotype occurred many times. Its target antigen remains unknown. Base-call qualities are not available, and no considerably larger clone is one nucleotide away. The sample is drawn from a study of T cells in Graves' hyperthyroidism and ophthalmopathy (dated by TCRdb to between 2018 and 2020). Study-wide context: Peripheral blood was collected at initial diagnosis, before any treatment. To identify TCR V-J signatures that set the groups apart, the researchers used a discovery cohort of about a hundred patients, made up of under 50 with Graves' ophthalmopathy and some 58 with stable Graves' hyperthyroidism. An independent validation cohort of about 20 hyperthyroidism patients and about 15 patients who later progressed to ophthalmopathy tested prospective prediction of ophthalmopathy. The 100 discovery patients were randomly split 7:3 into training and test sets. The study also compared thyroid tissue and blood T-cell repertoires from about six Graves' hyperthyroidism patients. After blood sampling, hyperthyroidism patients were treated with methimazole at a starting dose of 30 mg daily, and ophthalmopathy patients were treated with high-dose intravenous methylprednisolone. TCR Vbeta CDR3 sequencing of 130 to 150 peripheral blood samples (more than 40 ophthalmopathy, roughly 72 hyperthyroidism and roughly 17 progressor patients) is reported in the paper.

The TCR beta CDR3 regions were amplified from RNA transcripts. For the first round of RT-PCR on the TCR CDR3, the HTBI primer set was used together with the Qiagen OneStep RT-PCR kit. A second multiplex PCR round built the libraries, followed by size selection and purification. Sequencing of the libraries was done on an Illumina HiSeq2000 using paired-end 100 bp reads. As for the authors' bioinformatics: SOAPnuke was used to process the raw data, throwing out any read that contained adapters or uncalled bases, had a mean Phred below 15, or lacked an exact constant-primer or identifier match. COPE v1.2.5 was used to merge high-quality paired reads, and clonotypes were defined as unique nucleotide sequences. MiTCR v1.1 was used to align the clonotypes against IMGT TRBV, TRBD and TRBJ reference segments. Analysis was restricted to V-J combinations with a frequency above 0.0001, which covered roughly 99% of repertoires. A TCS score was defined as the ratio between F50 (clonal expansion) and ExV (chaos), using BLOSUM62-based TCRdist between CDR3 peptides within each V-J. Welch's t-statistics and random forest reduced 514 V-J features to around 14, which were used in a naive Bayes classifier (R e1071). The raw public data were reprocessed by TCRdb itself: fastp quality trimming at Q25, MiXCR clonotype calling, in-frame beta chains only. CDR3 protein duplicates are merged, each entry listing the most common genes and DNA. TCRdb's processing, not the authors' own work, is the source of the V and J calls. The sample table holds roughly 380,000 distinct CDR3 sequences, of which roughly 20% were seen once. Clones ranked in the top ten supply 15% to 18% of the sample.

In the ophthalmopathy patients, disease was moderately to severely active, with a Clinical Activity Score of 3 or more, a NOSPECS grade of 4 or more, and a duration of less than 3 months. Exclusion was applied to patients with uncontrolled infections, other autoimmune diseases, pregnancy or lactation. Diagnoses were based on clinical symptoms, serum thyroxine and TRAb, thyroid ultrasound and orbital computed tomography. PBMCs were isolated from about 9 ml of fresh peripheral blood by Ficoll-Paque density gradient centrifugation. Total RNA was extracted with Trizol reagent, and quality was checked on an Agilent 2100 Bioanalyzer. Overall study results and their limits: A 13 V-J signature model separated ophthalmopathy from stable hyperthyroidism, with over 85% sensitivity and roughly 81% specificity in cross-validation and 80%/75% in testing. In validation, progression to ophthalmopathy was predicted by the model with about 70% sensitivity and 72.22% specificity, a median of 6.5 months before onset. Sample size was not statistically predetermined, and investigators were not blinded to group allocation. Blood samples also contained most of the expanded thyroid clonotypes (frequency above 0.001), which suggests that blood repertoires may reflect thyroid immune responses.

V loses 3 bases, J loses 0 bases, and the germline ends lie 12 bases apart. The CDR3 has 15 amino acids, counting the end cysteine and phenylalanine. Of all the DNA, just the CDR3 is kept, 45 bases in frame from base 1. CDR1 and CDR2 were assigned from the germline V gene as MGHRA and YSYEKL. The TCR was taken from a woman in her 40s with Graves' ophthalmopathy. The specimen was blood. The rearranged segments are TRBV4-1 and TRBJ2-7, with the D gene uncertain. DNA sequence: TGCGCCAGCAGCCATCCCCCCACGGCCTCCTACGAGCAGTACTTC. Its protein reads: CASSHPPTASYEQYF.